This T cell receptor (beta chain) originates from a study of human T cells and chemical hapten exposure. Overall study: Sensitization used 2% DPC on 2 cm by 2 cm upper inner arm skin. Study observations and caveats: The formation of large CDR3 similarity clusters by expanded TCRs significantly exceeded that of controls.

Regarding this clonotype: Its antigen is still unknown.

The CDR3 spans 12 residues. The V gene's germline CDR1 is MNHEY and CDR2 SVGAGI. Trimming shortened V by 5 bases and J by 4 bases, and 6 bases separated the two germline ends. Each CDR3 protein is one row after TCRdb ran MiXCR on the RACE reads. The repertoire holds 80,000 to 100,000 distinct CDR3 sequences, with roughly a quarter as singletons. The time point here: patch test 3, about 24 weeks after DPC sensitization. As to treatment: therapeutic diphenylcyclopropenone sensitization with weekly scalp DPC. Specimen: whole blood, collected in connection with sensitization to the hapten diphenylcyclopropenone (DPC). The chain employs TRBV6-5 and TRBJ1-5; D remains unclear. The clonotype comes from a man aged 35-49 years with alopecia areata. Some clones in this sample may be carry-over from other donors' samples. This CDR3 reads CASSTINQPQHF. The DNA for the CDR3 is TGTGCCAGCAGTACCATTAATCAGCCCCAGCATTTT.